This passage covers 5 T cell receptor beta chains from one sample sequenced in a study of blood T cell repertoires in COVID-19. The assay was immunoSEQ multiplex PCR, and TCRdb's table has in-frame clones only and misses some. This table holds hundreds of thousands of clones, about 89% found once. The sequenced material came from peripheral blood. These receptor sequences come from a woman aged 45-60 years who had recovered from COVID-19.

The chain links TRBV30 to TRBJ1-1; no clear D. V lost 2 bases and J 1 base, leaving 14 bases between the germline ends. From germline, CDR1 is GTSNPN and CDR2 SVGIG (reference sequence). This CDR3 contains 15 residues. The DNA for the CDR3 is TGTGCCTGGAGTCGTGCCGGGTCCCCGAACACTGAAGCTTTCTTT. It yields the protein CAWSRAGSPNTEAFF.

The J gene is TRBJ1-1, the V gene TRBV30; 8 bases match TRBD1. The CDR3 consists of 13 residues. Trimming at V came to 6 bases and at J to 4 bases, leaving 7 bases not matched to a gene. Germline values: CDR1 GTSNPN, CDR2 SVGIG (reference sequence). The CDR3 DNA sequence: TGTGCCTGTTGGGGACAGGAGGGCACTGAAGCTTTCTTT. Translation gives CACWGQEGTEAFF.

The CDR3 DNA follows: TGTGCCAGCAGTCGCGCGGGGGGCCCAGGTGGAAAACTGTTTTTT. Residues: CASSRAGGPGGKLFF. The chain couples TRBV28 to TRBJ1-4; a possible D gene is TRBD1 (6 bases). This CDR3 comprises 15 residues. CDR1 and CDR2 from the germline V gene are MDHEN and SYDVKM. V was pared by 5 bases and J by 10 bases, with 20 bases between.

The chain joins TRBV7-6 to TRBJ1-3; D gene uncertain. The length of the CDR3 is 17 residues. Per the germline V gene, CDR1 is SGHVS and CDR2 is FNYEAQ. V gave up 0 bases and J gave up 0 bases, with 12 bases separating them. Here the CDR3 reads CASSLAQSQFSGNTIYF. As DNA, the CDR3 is TGTGCCAGCAGCTTAGCACAATCACAGTTCTCTGGAAACACCATATATTTT. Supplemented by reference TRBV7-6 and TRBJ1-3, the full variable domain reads GAGVSQSPRYKVTKRGQDVALRCDPISGHVSLYWYRQALGQGPEFLTYFNYEAQQDKSGLPNDRFSAERPEGSISTLTIQRTEQRDSAMYRCASSLAQSQFSGNTIYFGEGSWLTVV.

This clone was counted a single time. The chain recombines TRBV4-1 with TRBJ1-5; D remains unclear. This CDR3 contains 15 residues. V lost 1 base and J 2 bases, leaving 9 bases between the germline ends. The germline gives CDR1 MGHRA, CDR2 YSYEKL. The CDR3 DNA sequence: TGCGCCAGCAGCCAAGGCGGTTTCGGCAATCAGCCCCAGCATTTT. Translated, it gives CASSQGGFGNQPQHF.